Presented here are 4 T cell receptor beta chains from one specimen sequenced in a study of Graves' ophthalmopathy and Graves' hyperthyroidism. The study amplified TCR beta CDR3 regions using RNA transcripts. Scientists carried out first-round RT-PCR using HTBI primers and then a second-round multiplex PCR. TCRdb recomputed calls from the multiplex PCR reads with MiXCR, one row per CDR3 protein. The table shows roughly 700,000 distinct CDR3 sequences, with roughly 40% occurring only once. Material for sequencing was peripheral blood. These receptors were taken from an adult man with Graves' ophthalmopathy.

This sequence joins TRBV6-5 and TRBJ2-5; weak D call: TRBD1 (5 bases). The length of the CDR3 is 14 residues. V was pared by 2 bases and J by 5 bases, with 12 bases between. Germline V gives CDR1 MNHEY, CDR2 SVGAGI. CDR3 in DNA: TGTGCCAGCAGTTACGGTGGGGCGTGGGAGACCCAGTACTTC. It is translated as CASSYGGAWETQYF.

There are many counts of this clonotype. The chain couples TRBV7-9 to TRBJ2-7; D not certain. CDR1 and CDR2 (germline): SEHNR, FQNEAQ (reference sequence). CDR3 length: 13 residues. V was pared by 1 base and J by 4 bases, with 8 bases between. The CDR3 sequence is CASSLVGEYEQYF. The CDR3 nucleotides read TGTGCCAGCAGCTTAGTAGGAGAGTACGAGCAGTACTTC.

The rearrangement joins TRBV25-1 to TRBJ1-2; perhaps TRBD1 as D (5 bases). The CDR3 has 16 residues. Per germline, CDR1 MGHDK and CDR2 SYGVNS. V lost 8 bases to trimming and J lost 4 bases, with 23 bases between them. CDR3 nucleotide sequence: TGTGCCAGCTTAGCGCCGGGACCGTCGGGCGCCTATGGCTACACCTTC. It yields the protein CASLAPGPSGAYGYTF.

This chain uses TRBV12-3 or TRBV12-4 with TRBJ2-7; no reliable D call. This CDR3 spans 12 amino acids. Trimming stripped 3 bases from V and 5 bases from J, with 8 bases between. CDR3 coding DNA: TGTGCCAGCAGTTTTGTTCCCAACGAGCAGTACTTC. This encodes CASSFVPNEQYF.